What follows is one T cell receptor (beta chain) and its context. This sample was taken from a study of OX40 agonist ivuxolimab in advanced cancers. The CDR3 runs 19 residues. Trimming took off 0 bases at V and 5 bases at J, with 23 bases between the two ends. The germline gives CDR1 SGDLS, CDR2 YYNGEE. The table came from immunoSEQ multiplex PCR; TCRdb's copy has only in-frame clones and leaves some out. The sample includes 65,000 to 100,000 clones, about 85% seen only once; the top ten take around 3.5%. The V gene is TRBV9, the J gene TRBJ2-2, with D perhaps TRBD1 (6 bases). This clonotype was sampled from an adult with an advanced solid tumor such as melanoma, head and neck, liver or kidney cancer. This sample comprised CD4+ or CD8+ T cells sorted from blood, obtained in a trial of the OX40 agonist ivuxolimab. The chain's CDR3 is CASSVGAGFVGGMTGELFF. CDR3 in DNA: TGTGCCAGCAGCGTAGGAGCCGGGTTCGTAGGGGGAATGACCGGGGAGCTGTTTTTT.